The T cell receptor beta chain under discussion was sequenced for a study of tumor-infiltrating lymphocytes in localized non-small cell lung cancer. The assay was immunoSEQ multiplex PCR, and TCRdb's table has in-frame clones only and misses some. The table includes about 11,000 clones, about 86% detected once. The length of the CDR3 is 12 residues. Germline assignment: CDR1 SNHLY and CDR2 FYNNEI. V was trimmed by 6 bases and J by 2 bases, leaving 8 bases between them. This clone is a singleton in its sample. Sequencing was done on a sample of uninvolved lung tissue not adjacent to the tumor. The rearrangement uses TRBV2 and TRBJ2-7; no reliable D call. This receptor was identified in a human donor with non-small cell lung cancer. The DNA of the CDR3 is TGTGCCAGCAGACGGACCCCCTACGAGCAGTACTTC. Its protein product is CASRRTPYEQYF.